This T cell receptor (beta chain) was identified during a study of T cell repertoires in cytomegalovirus infection. Study overall: Used in the study were CMV epitopes, some recently identified and HLA-C-restricted, others well-studied and HLA-B-restricted. Study-level points and caveats: Dominant in the ex vivo response were TCR beta clonotypes restricted by HLA-C and specific for CMV. Adding up the frequency of public TCR beta families identified people who carried CMV plus the relevant HLA.

Germline lookup yields CDR1 SGHTA and CDR2 FQGNSA. The CDR3 is 15 amino acids. V was shortened by 8 bases and J by 0 bases, with 14 bases between the two germline ends. In regard to this clonotype: Its antigen is not known.

Using its own MiXCR run on the reads, TCRdb lists one record per CDR3 protein. The sample yields about 130,000 distinct CDR3 sequences, roughly a third seen once. Sequencing used CD8+ T cells from cultured PBMCs, obtained from culture after CMV antigen stimulation. This receptor was taken from a human donor in good health (CMV status not recorded). Some clones in this sample may be carry-over from other donors' samples. J is TRBJ1-3 and V is TRBV7-2, with D maybe TRBD1 (5 bases). The CDR3 spells CASLADSTSGNTIYF. The CDR3 DNA sequence: TGTGCCAGCCTTGCCGACAGCACCTCTGGAAACACCATATATTTT.